The 10 T cell receptor beta chains in this list originate from one sample, sequenced in a study of T cells expressing NK-cell markers. After re-calling the 5' RACE reads, TCRdb lists one entry per CDR3 protein, DNA absent. The clone table shows approximately 170,000 distinct CDR3 sequences, with the ten largest holding around 20%. Sequenced material: blood T cells: a sorted CD56 or NKG2C T cell subset, CD4+ or CD8+ T cells, or bulk PBMC T cells (not recorded which). These receptors were taken from a man aged 18-75 years in good health.

The chain has TRBV7-4 and TRBJ1-5; TCRdb outputs TRBD1, but without DNA this stays unchecked. Germline CDR1 is SGHVT and CDR2 is SQSDAQ. The CDR3 consists of 14 residues. CDR3 residues: CASTTTGNNQPQHF.

The J gene is TRBJ1-5, the V gene TRBV4-1; TCRdb's D call, TRBD1, is unchecked because there is no DNA. Germline V gene data show CDR1 as MGHRA and CDR2 as YSYEKL. CDR3 length equals 16 residues. CDR3 residues: CASSQGVAGGNQPQHF.

The CDR3 spells CASRPLSGGLGHEQFF. This rearrangement joins TRBV28 to TRBJ2-1; TCRdb's assignment of TRBD2 cannot be checked, as there is no DNA. The length of the CDR3 is 16 residues. From germline, CDR1 is MDHEN and CDR2 SYDVKM.

V usage is TRBV5-7 and J usage is TRBJ2-1; TCRdb selects TRBD1, and the lack of DNA leaves this call unchecked. TRBV5-7 is reported as an ORF; its role is uncertain. CDR3 length equals 14 residues. The CDR3 sequence is CASSQPTGNNEQFF.

This chain links TRBV29-1 with TRBJ1-2; TCRdb lists TRBD1, though no DNA is available to test this call. The CDR3 spans 12 residues. Per the germline V gene, CDR1 is SQVTM and CDR2 is ANQGSEA. The CDR3 reads CSVGQGNYGYTF.

This chain connects TRBV29-1 to TRBJ2-1; TCRdb lists TRBD1, though no DNA is available to test this call. Germline values: CDR1 SQVTM, CDR2 ANQGSEA. The CDR3 has 13 amino acids. This CDR3 reads CSVVTPTYNEQFF.

The rearrangement joins TRBV5-1 to TRBJ2-7; TCRdb's D call, TRBD1, is unchecked because there is no DNA. This CDR3 region has 16 residues. The germline gives CDR1 SGHRS, CDR2 YFSETQ. CDR3 region: CASTPFPGDGYYEQYF. The full variable domain, completed using reference TRBV5-1 and TRBJ2-7, is KAGVTQTPRYLIKTRGQQVTLSCSPISGHRSVSWYQQTPGQGLQFLFEYFSETQRNKGNFPGRFSGRQFSNSRSEMNVSTLELGDSALYLCASTPFPGDGYYEQYFGPGTRLTVT.

The rearrangement joins TRBV7-9 to TRBJ1-2. This CDR3 contains 12 residues. CDR1 and CDR2 from the germline V gene are SEHNR and FQNEAQ (reference sequence). The CDR3 loop is CASREGQDGYTF.

The V gene is TRBV7-6, the J gene TRBJ1-1. Looked up from germline, CDR1 is SGHVS and CDR2 is FNYEAQ. The CDR3 is 14 amino acids. This CDR3 reads CASSLAVVNTEAFF.

The V and J genes are TRBV2 and TRBJ2-3. CDR3 length: 13 amino acids. The germline gives CDR1 SNHLY, CDR2 FYNNEI. CDR3: CASSEPNTDTQYF.